This is a list of T cell receptor beta chains from one sample in a study of blood T cell repertoires in COVID-19. TCRdb's copy holds only in-frame clones and misses some; the assay was immunoSEQ multiplex PCR. The sample holds approximately 250,000 clones; more than 80% are singletons and the top ten take over 4.5%. Sequencing used peripheral blood. These receptors originate from a human donor in a cohort sampled during active COVID-19. Each CDR3 is given with its conserved first and last residue. Each record gives: clone size, V gene, D gene, J gene, CDR3 protein, CDR3 DNA. A D gene is named only where the DNA matches it firmly. Not all rows give a size; the values are once, few, many and, for expanded clones, a class.

>NA|TRBV29-1|NA|TRBJ2-3
CSVDGESPDTQYF
TGCAGCGTTGACGGGGAATCCCCAGATACGCAGTATTTT
>NA|TRBV6-1|NA|TRBJ1-4
CASSEDRGNEKLFF
TGTGCCAGCAGTGAAGACCGGGGGAATGAAAAACTGTTTTTT
>NA|TRBV7-9|NA|TRBJ1-1
CASSGGVYTEAFF
TGTGCCAGCAGCGGAGGGGTATACACTGAAGCTTTCTTT
>many|TRBV27|NA|TRBJ1-6
CASSRRGTSSYNSPLHF
TGTGCCAGCAGCCGAAGGGGGACGAGCTCCTATAATTCACCCCTCCACTTT
>NA|TRBV19|TRBD1|TRBJ1-1
CASSLPQGTNTEAFF
TGTGCCAGTAGTCTCCCACAGGGGACGAACACTGAAGCTTTCTTT
>once|TRBV5-5|NA|TRBJ1-4
CASSLDRGNEKLFF
TGTGCCAGCAGCTTGGATCGGGGAAATGAAAAACTGTTTTTT
>few|TRBV19|NA|TRBJ1-5
CASSSDSPNQPQHF
TGTGCCAGTAGTTCAGACAGTCCAAATCAGCCCCAGCATTTT
>NA|TRBV6-5|NA|TRBJ2-7
CASSYSGGSNYEQYF
TGTGCCAGCAGTTACTCTGGAGGGAGTAACTACGAGCAGTACTTC
>NA|TRBV6-5|NA|TRBJ2-5
CASSYFGTHQETQYF
TGTGCCAGCAGTTACTTCGGGACACACCAAGAGACCCAGTACTTC
>once|TRBV19|TRBD1|TRBJ1-2
CASSIAHRGGYGYTF
TGTGCCAGTAGTATAGCTCACAGGGGCGGATATGGCTACACCTTC
>few|TRBV12-3/TRBV12-4|NA|TRBJ1-4
CASSFGGEKLFF
TGTGCCAGCAGTTTCGGTGGTGAAAAACTGTTTTTT
>NA|TRBV5-6|NA|TRBJ1-2
CASSLTANYGYTF
TGTGCCAGCAGCCTGACAGCAAACTATGGCTACACCTTC
>NA|TRBV6-5|NA|TRBJ1-1
CASRRQADGTEAFF
TGTGCCAGCAGACGACAGGCTGACGGCACTGAAGCTTTCTTT
>NA|TRBV19|NA|TRBJ2-3
CASSISNTQYF
TGTGCCAGTAGTATCTCTAATACGCAGTATTTT
>NA|TRBV2|TRBD2|TRBJ2-7
CASSPLAGGPGEQYF
TGTGCCAGCAGTCCCTTAGCGGGAGGGCCAGGCGAGCAGTACTTC
>NA|TRBV5-7|TRBD1|TRBJ2-7
CASSLPGQGAYEQYF
TGTGCCAGCAGCCTCCCGGGACAGGGGGCCTACGAGCAGTACTTC
>NA|TRBV18|TRBD1|TRBJ1-5
CASSSGQVNQPQHF
TGTGCCAGCTCATCCGGACAGGTCAATCAGCCCCAGCATTTT
>NA|TRBV5-4|NA|TRBJ2-2
CASSPGTQANPRMFF
TGTGCCAGCAGCCCCGGGACTCAGGCGAACCCTAGGATGTTTTTT
>NA|TRBV2|TRBD1|TRBJ1-4
CASSAPRRDRGGEKLFF
TGTGCCAGCAGTGCGCCCCGACGGGACAGGGGAGGGGAAAAACTGTTTTTT
>NA|TRBV7-2|TRBD1|TRBJ2-2
CASTLNGQGNTGELFF
TGTGCCAGCACCCTGAACGGACAGGGGAACACCGGGGAGCTGTTTTTT
>NA|TRBV28|NA|TRBJ2-7
CASSFNYEQYF
TGTGCCAGCAGTTTCAACTACGAGCAGTACTTC
>NA|TRBV28|NA|TRBJ1-4
CASSLFGANEKLFF
TGTGCCAGCAGTTTATTCGGGGCTAATGAAAAACTGTTTTTT
>NA|TRBV13|TRBD1|TRBJ1-6
CASAQQGMGSPLHF
TGTGCCAGCGCACAACAGGGGATGGGTTCACCCCTCCACTTT
>once|TRBV18|TRBD1|TRBJ1-4
CASSPGQDGHEKLFF
TGTGCCAGCTCACCCGGACAGGACGGGCATGAAAAACTGTTTTTT
>NA|TRBV7-9|NA|TRBJ2-3
CASSFQGVDTQYF
TGTGCCAGCAGCTTCCAGGGTGTGGATACGCAGTATTTT
>NA|TRBV7-6|TRBD2|TRBJ2-1
CASSPRLVAGSSYNEQFF
TGTGCCAGCAGCCCACGACTAGTAGCGGGAAGCTCCTACAATGAGCAGTTCTTC
>NA|TRBV18|TRBD1|TRBJ2-3
CASSLTGDNDTQYF
TGTGCCAGCTCTTTGACAGGGGATAACGATACGCAGTATTTT
>NA|TRBV5-1|NA|TRBJ2-1
CASSLDTSSYNEQFF
TGCGCCAGCAGCTTGGACACTAGCTCCTACAATGAGCAGTTCTTC
>NA|TRBV28|TRBD1|TRBJ2-7
CASSFPTGLSYEQYF
TGTGCCAGCAGCTTCCCGACAGGGCTCTCCTACGAGCAGTACTTC
>NA|TRBV24-1|NA|TRBJ2-1
CATSDFPIEFCSSYNEQFF
TGTGCCACCAGTGATTTCCCCATTGAGTTTTGTAGCTCCTACAATGAGCAGTTCTTC
>once|TRBV10-1|NA|TRBJ2-1
CASSEISDREQFF
TGCGCCAGCAGTGAGATCTCCGACAGGGAGCAGTTCTTC
>NA|TRBV7-9|NA|TRBJ2-2
CASSSPRDTGELFF
TGTGCCAGCAGCTCCCCGCGGGACACCGGGGAGCTGTTTTTT
>NA|TRBV6-4|TRBD2|TRBJ2-1
CASSDPEGTSGSRGNEQFF
TGTGCCAGCAGTGACCCAGAAGGGACTAGCGGGAGTAGGGGTAATGAGCAGTTCTTC
>NA|TRBV3-1/TRBV3-2|TRBD2|TRBJ2-3
CASRTSGRVSTDTQYF
TGTGCCAGCAGGACTAGCGGGAGGGTTAGCACAGATACGCAGTATTTT
>NA|TRBV5-4|NA|TRBJ2-3
CASSWLLGGTDTQYF
TGTGCCAGCAGCTGGTTATTAGGGGGCACAGATACGCAGTATTTT
>NA|TRBV24-1|TRBD2|TRBJ2-7
CATSDGEGVSYEQYF
TGTGCCACCAGTGACGGGGAGGGTGTCTCCTACGAGCAGTACTTC
>once|TRBV29-1|NA|TRBJ1-1
CSGGQSMNTEAFF
TGCAGCGGTGGACAGTCCATGAACACTGAAGCTTTCTTT
>NA|TRBV7-3|TRBD1|TRBJ1-3
CASSLGQAFSGNTIYF
TGTGCCAGCAGCTTGGGACAGGCCTTCTCTGGAAACACCATATATTTT
>NA|TRBV10-3|NA|TRBJ2-3
CAISESAGVGDTQYF
TGTGCCATCAGTGAGTCGGCAGGCGTTGGAGATACGCAGTATTTT
>NA|TRBV10-1|TRBD2|TRBJ2-7
CASSDGSGTHEQYF
TGCGCCAGCAGTGACGGTAGCGGGACCCACGAGCAGTACTTC
>NA|TRBV5-1|NA|TRBJ1-2
CASSLAGRGIYGYTF
TGCGCCAGCAGCTTGGCGGGCAGGGGAATTTATGGCTACACCTTC
>NA|TRBV28|NA|TRBJ1-5
CASSSTTGPNQPQHF
TGTGCCAGCAGTTCAACGACAGGACCCAATCAGCCCCAGCATTTT